These 26 T cell receptor beta chains came from one sample sequenced in a study of shared clonotypes between healthy human individuals. Clones were read by immunoSEQ multiplex PCR, and TCRdb kept only the in-frame ones, dropping some. Among about 1.1 million clones, 70% to 80% were seen once, and the ten largest hold more than 0.85%. Specimen: memory CD4+ T cells from PBMCs. Subset meaning: CD45RA-negative fraction. These receptors all come from a man aged 18-30 years in good health. Some clones in this sample may be carry-over from other donors' samples.

The chain links TRBV5-1 to TRBJ2-3, with unresolved D. Germline CDR1 is SGHRS and CDR2 is YFSETQ. Trimming cost V 3 bases and J 1 base, with 6 bases left between them. The CDR3 sequence is 13 residues long. The CDR3 sequence: CASSYPGTDTQYF. CDR3 nucleotides: TGCGCCAGCAGCTACCCGGGCACAGATACGCAGTATTTT.

The V call is TRBV11-3, the J call TRBJ2-1, with a possible D match to TRBD2 (5 bases). The CDR3 totals 15 residues. Germline V CDR1 and CDR2: SGHNT, YENEEA. Between the trimmed V and J ends, which lost 2 bases and 6 bases, there was a span of 14 bases. CDR3 residues: CASSLSMEVANEQFF. The CDR3 bases are TGTGCCAGCAGCTTATCAATGGAGGTGGCCAATGAGCAGTTCTTC.

The chain recombines TRBV29-1 with TRBJ1-1; D unclear. V gave up 4 bases and J gave up 5 bases, with 11 bases separating them. There are 12 residues in the CDR3. The germline gives CDR1 SQVTM, CDR2 ANQGSEA. The DNA for the CDR3 is TGCAGCGTTGTCCCCGATTGGACTGAAGCTTTCTTT. Translating gives CSVVPDWTEAFF. Combining the CDR3 with reference TRBV29-1 and TRBJ1-1 gives the whole variable domain SAVISQKPSRDICQRGTSLTIQCQVDSQVTMMFWYRQQPGQSLTLIATANQGSEATYESGFVIDKFPISRPNLTFSTLTVSNMSPEDSSIYLCSVVPDWTEAFFGQGTRLTVV.

This chain joins TRBV29-1 and TRBJ2-5; 9 bases match TRBD2. Germline V CDR1 and CDR2: SQVTM, ANQGSEA. Trimming cost V 0 bases and J 11 bases; bases outside gene matches: 13. The CDR3 extends over 15 amino acids. The CDR3 reads CSVEDHASGASEQYF. For the CDR3, the DNA is TGCAGCGTTGAAGATCATGCTAGCGGGGCCTCGGAGCAGTACTTC.

A word on this clone: A much more abundant neighbour one base away suggests this may be a read error. This chain uses TRBV6-1 with TRBJ2-3; D remains ambiguous. V was cut by 5 bases and J by 0 bases, with 6 bases left in between. The CDR3 totals 13 residues. Germline V gives CDR1 MNHNS, CDR2 SASEGT. Here the CDR3 DNA reads TGTGCCAGCAGTACCGACAGCACAGATACGCAGTATTTT. Residues: CASSTDSTDTQYF.

The chain couples TRBV4-1 to TRBJ2-2; maybe TRBD1 (5 bases). The CDR3 is 15 amino acids. V shed 2 bases and J shed 5 bases, with 12 bases lying between them. CDR1 is MGHRA, CDR2 YSYEKL, per germline. The CDR3, as DNA: TGCGCCAGCAGCCAAAGGGGTAGCCATACCGGGGAGCTGTTTTTT. This gives the protein CASSQRGSHTGELFF.

This clone was counted many times. The chain uses TRBV5-6 and TRBJ1-2; D may be TRBD1 (6 bases). From germline, CDR1 is SGHDT and CDR2 YYEEEE. The CDR3 is 16 residues long. V lost 2 bases, J lost 7 bases, and 21 bases lay in between. CDR3: CASSFGFGGLDGGYTF. For the CDR3, the DNA is TGTGCCAGCAGCTTCGGCTTCGGGGGCCTTGATGGTGGCTACACCTTC.

V is TRBV29-1 and J is TRBJ2-3; 9 bases are a match to TRBD1. The CDR3 has 12 residues. J gave up 4 bases and V 6 bases, and 2 bases lay outside the gene matches. Germline V gene data show CDR1 as SQVTM and CDR2 as ANQGSEA. This CDR3 is CSVGQGSDTQYF. The CDR3 DNA is TGCAGCGTGGGACAGGGCTCAGATACGCAGTATTTT.

The chain couples TRBV10-3 to TRBJ2-3; D possibly corresponds to TRBD1 (6 bases). The V end lost 7 bases, the J end lost 0 bases, and 11 bases lay between the germline ends. This CDR3 contains 14 residues. The germline gives CDR1 ENHRY, CDR2 SYGVKD. The CDR3 region has the DNA TGTGCCATCAATCGGGACAAAAGCACAGATACGCAGTATTTT. It specifies CAINRDKSTDTQYF.

The chain is built from TRBV5-1 and TRBJ1-2, with D maybe TRBD1 (6 bases). Germline V CDR1 and CDR2: SGHRS, YFSETQ. The CDR3 has 13 residues. The V and J ends lost 3 bases and 5 bases respectively, with 11 bases between them. CDR3 loop: CASSSQGGYGYTF. In DNA form, the CDR3 reads TGCGCCAGCAGCTCACAGGGAGGATATGGCTACACCTTC. The variable domain in full, completed from reference TRBV5-1 and TRBJ1-2, reads KAGVTQTPRYLIKTRGQQVTLSCSPISGHRSVSWYQQTPGQGLQFLFEYFSETQRNKGNFPGRFSGRQFSNSRSEMNVSTLELGDSALYLCASSSQGGYGYTFGSGTRLTVV.

In the case of this clone: The same CDR3 arises from other DNA sequences in this sample as well. The chain employs TRBV5-6 and TRBJ1-2, with TRBD1 as a possible D gene (5 bases). V dropped 5 bases and J dropped 2 bases, with 10 bases sitting between them. The CDR3 contains 13 residues. CDR1 is SGHDT and CDR2 is YYEEEE in the germline V gene. CDR3 sequence reads: CASSLDRNYGYTF. The DNA for the CDR3 is TGTGCCAGCAGTCTCGACAGAAACTATGGCTACACCTTC.

The V gene is TRBV18, the J gene TRBJ1-2; TRBD1 agrees at 9 bases. The V gene's germline CDR1 is KGHSH and CDR2 LQKENI. This CDR3 spans 16 amino acids. Trimming cost V 3 bases and J 3 bases; bases outside gene matches: 8. CDR3 DNA: TGTGCCAGCTCACCTCCGGGACAGGGCATTGACTATGGCTACACCTTC. This codes for CASSPPGQGIDYGYTF. Full variable domain (outside the CDR3, taken from reference TRBV18 and TRBJ1-2): NAGVMQNPRHLVRRRGQEARLRCSPMKGHSHVYWYRQLPEEGLKFMVYLQKENIIDESGMPKERFSAEFPKEGPSILRIQQVVRGDSAAYFCASSPPGQGIDYGYTFGSGTRLTVV.

The chain carries TRBV18 and TRBJ1-1; TRBD1 aligns across 8 bases. Losses at the gene ends were 3 bases for V and 10 bases for J; bases not matched to a gene: 10. The germline gives CDR1 KGHSH, CDR2 LQKENI. The CDR3 runs to 14 residues. CDR3 bases: TGTGCCAGCTCACCTGATGGACAGGGAGTCGTAGCTTTCTTT. Residues: CASSPDGQGVVAFF.

The chain uses TRBV25-1 and TRBJ2-7; D unresolved. V gave up 7 bases and J gave up 0 bases, with 7 bases separating them. This CDR3 has 12 amino acids. CDR1 and CDR2 (germline): MGHDK, SYGVNS. CDR3 loop: CASTRSSYEQYF. The DNA of the CDR3 is TGTGCCAGCACCAGAAGCTCCTACGAGCAGTACTTC.

This chain joins TRBV7-2 and TRBJ1-2, with D possibly TRBD1 on 5 matching bases. The CDR3 loop spans 12 amino acids. V was trimmed by 4 bases and J by 10 bases, leaving 13 bases between them. Germline V gives CDR1 SGHTA, CDR2 FQGNSA. CDR3 region: CASSSYGGDYTF. As DNA, the CDR3 is TGTGCCAGCAGCTCATATGGGGGGGACTACACCTTC. The entire variable domain, with the rest obtained from reference TRBV7-2 and TRBJ1-2, is as follows: GAGVSQSPSNKVTEKGKDVELRCDPISGHTALYWYRQSLGQGLEFLIYFQGNSAPDKSGLPSDRFSAERTGGSVSTLTIQRTQQEDSAVYLCASSSYGGDYTFGSGTRLTVV.

The chain carries TRBV5-8 and TRBJ1-2, with 9 bases fitting TRBD1. With V trimmed by 6 bases and J by 8 bases, 8 bases remained unmatched. Germline lookup yields CDR1 SGHTS and CDR2 YDEGEE. This CDR3 has 13 amino acids. As DNA, the CDR3 is TGTGCCAGCACTTTACAGGGGGCGCGGGGCTACACCTTC. Translated: CASTLQGARGYTF.

CDR3 sequence reads: CASSDRRTDTQYF. For the CDR3, the DNA is TGTGCCAGCAGTGATCGACGGACAGATACGCAGTATTTT. V and J are TRBV2 and TRBJ2-3; D is uncertain. The CDR3 consists of 13 residues. The V and J ends lost 3 bases and 3 bases respectively, with 7 bases between them. Germline values: CDR1 SNHLY, CDR2 FYNNEI. Together with reference TRBV2 and TRBJ2-3, the CDR3 gives the full variable domain: EPEVTQTPSHQVTQMGQEVILRCVPISNHLYFYWYRQILGQKVEFLVSFYNNEISEKSEIFDDQFSVERPDGSNFTLKIRSTKLEDSAMYFCASSDRRTDTQYFGPGTRLTVL.

The chain is built from TRBV2 and TRBJ2-5; 8 nucleotides agree with TRBD1. The length of the CDR3 is 19 residues. The junction had 23 bases not matched to a gene; V was cut back by 7 bases and J by 4 bases. Germline CDR1 SNHLY, CDR2 FYNNEI. The CDR3: CASKGGGRKGQGGTETQYF. CDR3 nucleotide sequence: TGTGCCAGCAAGGGTGGGGGACGTAAAGGACAGGGAGGAACAGAGACCCAGTACTTC. Looking up the rest from reference TRBV2 and TRBJ2-5 gives the full variable domain: EPEVTQTPSHQVTQMGQEVILRCVPISNHLYFYWYRQILGQKVEFLVSFYNNEISEKSEIFDDQFSVERPDGSNFTLKIRSTKLEDSAMYFCASKGGGRKGQGGTETQYFGPGTRLLVL.

V and J are TRBV6-4 and TRBJ2-1; D remains unclear. The length of the CDR3 is 15 residues. In germline, CDR1 is MRHNA, CDR2 SNTAGT. The ends were cut back, 2 bases at V and 2 bases at J, with 10 bases in the middle. DNA for the CDR3: TGTGCCAGCAGTGACGGGCAGACTGCCTACAATGAGCAGTTCTTC. Residues: CASSDGQTAYNEQFF.

The rearrangement links TRBV18 to TRBJ1-2, with D possibly being TRBD1 (5 bases). CDR1 KGHSH and CDR2 LQKENI come from the germline V gene. The CDR3 has 14 amino acids. Trimming took off 3 bases at V and 10 bases at J, with 18 bases between the two ends. CDR3 in amino acids: CASSPPAGLRDYTF. The CDR3 DNA reads as TGTGCCAGCTCACCCCCGGCAGGGTTGCGCGACTACACCTTC.

This clone has just a few counts. The chain uses TRBV28 and TRBJ2-5; maybe TRBD2 (5 bases). Per the germline V gene, CDR1 is MDHEN and CDR2 is SYDVKM. This CDR3 is built from 12 residues. V was clipped by 3 bases and J by 10 bases, with 12 bases between them. The CDR3 nucleotides are TGTGCCAGCAGTTTTGCCCCGGGGAACCAGTACTTC. It translates to CASSFAPGNQYF. Looking up the rest from reference TRBV28 and TRBJ2-5 gives the full variable domain: DVKVTQSSRYLVKRTGEKVFLECVQDMDHENMFWYRQDPGLGLRLIYFSYDVKMKEKGDIPEGYSVSREKKERFSLILESASTNQTSMYLCASSFAPGNQYFGPGTRLLVL.

This rearrangement joins TRBV15 to TRBJ1-1; 8 bases are a match to TRBD1. V trimming: 7 bases; J trimming: 4 bases; junction bases outside the gene matches: 11. The CDR3 is 15 amino acids. Germline values: CDR1 LNHNV, CDR2 YYDKDF (reference sequence). CDR3 nucleotide sequence: TGTGCCACCAAAGATCAGGGGGCAGGAGGCACTGAAGCTTTCTTT. This codes for CATKDQGAGGTEAFF.

V is TRBV7-9 and J is TRBJ1-3, with D maybe TRBD1 (6 bases). V lost 4 bases, J lost 4 bases, and 11 bases lay in between. CDR3 size: 14 residues. CDR1 and CDR2 (germline): SEHNR, FQNEAQ (reference sequence). The chain's CDR3 is CASSSRGQGNTIYF. CDR3 nucleotides: TGTGCCAGCAGCTCCCGCGGACAGGGAAACACCATATATTTT.

This clone was detected ten times or more. The rearrangement uses TRBV13 and TRBJ2-3, with D uncertain. CDR1 is PRHDT and CDR2 is FYEKMQ in the germline V gene (reference sequence). The CDR3 has 13 residues. V lost 5 bases and J 2 bases, leaving 8 bases between the germline ends. The CDR3 nucleotides are TGTGCCAGCAGCACGACTCTCACAGATACGCAGTATTTT. It codes for CASSTTLTDTQYF.

The genes are TRBV7-3 and TRBJ2-3; 9 bases align to TRBD2. In germline, CDR1 is SGHTA, CDR2 FQGTGA. This CDR3 comprises 16 residues. V trimming: 2 bases; J trimming: 0 bases; junction bases outside the gene matches: 3. CDR3 in amino acids: CASSLLAGSSTDTQYF. CDR3 nucleotide sequence: TGTGCCAGCAGCTTACTAGCGGGGTCTAGCACAGATACGCAGTATTTT.

The rearrangement links TRBV5-1 to TRBJ2-7; TRBD2 aligns across 8 bases. CDR3 length equals 15 residues. Germline CDR1 reads SGHRS; CDR2 reads YFSETQ. V was clipped by 3 bases and J by 5 bases; unmatched bases: 10. The CDR3 is CASSSSNRAGDEQYF. The DNA for the CDR3 is TGCGCCAGCAGCTCTTCGAATCGAGCGGGAGACGAGCAGTACTTC. Looking up the rest from reference TRBV5-1 and TRBJ2-7 gives the full variable domain: KAGVTQTPRYLIKTRGQQVTLSCSPISGHRSVSWYQQTPGQGLQFLFEYFSETQRNKGNFPGRFSGRQFSNSRSEMNVSTLELGDSALYLCASSSSNRAGDEQYFGPGTRLTVT.